What follows are 21 T cell receptor beta chains derived from one specimen sequenced in a study of blood T cells in healthy people across ages. Using a J-beta primer mix together with a sample-barcoded 5' primer, a second PCR was run for roughly 7 to 11 cycles. In TCRdb, the 5' RACE reads were re-called with MiXCR into one record per CDR3 protein. The sample lists 1.5 million or so distinct CDR3 sequences, roughly 45% occurring once. The sequenced sample was blood. The source is a woman between 18 and 29 years old in good health.

The V call is TRBV20-1, the J call TRBJ2-3; D uncertain. The germline V and J ends were trimmed by 2 bases and 6 bases, with 9 bases remaining between them. Germline CDR1 DFQATT, CDR2 SNEGSKA (reference sequence). The CDR3 covers 12 residues. The CDR3 nucleotides read TGCAGTGCTAGAAAATTCGAGGATACGCAGTATTTT. It translates to CSARKFEDTQYF.

This chain connects TRBV12-3 or TRBV12-4 to TRBJ2-7, with 11 bases identical to TRBD2. J gave up 3 bases and V 6 bases, and 10 bases lay outside the gene matches. The CDR3 runs 16 residues. CDR3 protein: CASSSSSGTSGYEQYF. As DNA, the CDR3 is TGTGCCAGCAGCTCCTCTTCCGGGACTAGCGGCTACGAGCAGTACTTC.

The chain is built from TRBV3-1 and TRBJ2-7; D is uncertain. Trimming left V 0 bases short and J 5 bases short, with 14 bases between. CDR1 LGHDT and CDR2 YNNKEL come from the germline V gene (reference sequence). The CDR3 extends over 15 amino acids. Here the CDR3 DNA reads TGTGCCAGCAGCCAAGATCGGGCGGCAACGGACGAGCAGTACTTC. As protein: CASSQDRAATDEQYF.

J is TRBJ1-1 and V is TRBV10-3, with D uncertain. The length of the CDR3 is 12 residues. The ends were cut back, 0 bases at V and 10 bases at J, with 9 bases in the middle. Germline V CDR1 and CDR2: ENHRY, SYGVKD. Here the CDR3 DNA reads TGTGCCATCAGTGAGTCTCAGCTATCAGCTTTCTTT. It codes for CAISESQLSAFF.

This clonotype was seen a handful of times. The chain couples TRBV12-3 or TRBV12-4 to TRBJ1-5, with D maybe TRBD1 (5 bases). Trimming pared 7 bases from V and 4 bases from J, leaving 14 bases between. The CDR3 spans 14 residues. Here the CDR3 reads CASNRRGVNQPQHF. CDR3 nucleotides: TGTGCCAGCAATAGGAGGGGCGTTAATCAGCCCCAGCATTTT.

The chain carries TRBV7-9 and TRBJ1-2, with D maybe TRBD1 (6 bases). Germline loops: CDR1 SEHNR, CDR2 FQNEAQ (reference sequence). Trimming stripped 5 bases from V and 8 bases from J, with 21 bases between. The CDR3 has 15 amino acids. CDR3 coding DNA: TGTGCCAGCAGCGGAATCCGAGACAGGCGAAGGGGCTACACCTTC. Protein sequence: CASSGIRDRRRGYTF.

The sample holds a few counts of this clonotype. The rearrangement uses TRBV4-1 and TRBJ2-7; maybe TRBD2 (6 bases). CDR3 size: 14 residues. The germline CDR1 and CDR2 sequences are MGHRA and YSYEKL. Trimming pared 8 bases from V and 0 bases from J, leaving 14 bases between. The CDR3 here is CASAASGGSYEQYF. CDR3 bases: TGCGCCAGCGCAGCATCCGGGGGCTCCTACGAGCAGTACTTC.

The rearrangement joins TRBV20-1 to TRBJ1-4, with 8 bases fitting TRBD1. V was clipped by 5 bases and J by 4 bases; unmatched bases: 9. The germline V gene encodes CDR1 DFQATT and CDR2 SNEGSKA (reference sequence). The CDR3 totals 15 residues. CDR3 in DNA: TGCAGTGCTCTCCACGACAGGGGAAATAATGAAAAACTGTTTTTT. It translates to CSALHDRGNNEKLFF.

The table lists this clonotype with a few counts. V and J are TRBV3-1 and TRBJ2-7; D is perhaps TRBD2 (5 bases). V lost 0 bases to trimming and J lost 5 bases, with 11 bases between them. The CDR3 is made up of 14 amino acids. Per the germline V gene, CDR1 is LGHDT and CDR2 is YNNKEL (reference sequence). The CDR3 region has the DNA TGTGCCAGCAGCCAAGATCGGGGTCGGCACGAGCAGTACTTC. Its protein product is CASSQDRGRHEQYF.

This chain connects TRBV5-1 to TRBJ2-3, with a possible D match to TRBD2 (5 bases). V lost 8 bases, J lost 2 bases, and 18 bases lay in between. The CDR3 extends over 15 amino acids. Germline CDR1 is SGHRS and CDR2 is YFSETQ. Here the CDR3 reads CASRPRGLVTDTQYF. The CDR3 bases are TGCGCCAGTCGACCTCGGGGTTTGGTCACAGATACGCAGTATTTT.

This clonotype was seen just once. J is TRBJ2-7 and V is TRBV6-5, with D possibly matching TRBD2 (5 bases). CDR1 and CDR2 (germline): MNHEY, SVGAGI. The CDR3 covers 14 residues. Trimming took 6 bases from V and 3 from J, leaving 15 bases between them. CDR3 in amino acids: CASRTSSSIYEQYF. Written as DNA, the CDR3 is TGTGCCAGCAGGACGTCTAGCAGCATCTACGAGCAGTACTTC.

This chain connects TRBV6-1 to TRBJ2-5; D remains ambiguous. The end of the DNA aligns better with TRBJ2-7, so the J call may be wrong. Looked up from germline, CDR1 is MNHNS and CDR2 is SASEGT. CDR3 length equals 14 residues. CDR3 sequence (DNA): TGTGCCAGCTCAAAGTTTCGGCAGGCCGTCGAGCAGTACTTC. This sequence encodes CASSKFRQAVEQYF.

This chain connects TRBV27 to TRBJ2-1, with D possibly matching TRBD2 (5 bases). Germline V CDR1 and CDR2: MNHEY, SMNVEV (reference sequence). This CDR3 has 16 residues. The V end lost 8 bases, the J end lost 0 bases, and 17 bases lay between the germline ends. CDR3: CASRKSPGNSYNEQFF. As DNA, the CDR3 is TGTGCCAGCCGCAAGTCTCCCGGGAACTCCTACAATGAGCAGTTCTTC.

J is TRBJ2-1 and V is TRBV2; D is unresolved. Germline values: CDR1 SNHLY, CDR2 FYNNEI. The CDR3 has 16 residues. Trimming left V 5 bases short and J 5 bases short, with 19 bases between. Here the CDR3 DNA reads TGTGCCAGCAGTCACCGTCTTAGGCTACTCGACAATGAGCAGTTCTTC. Amino acids: CASSHRLRLLDNEQFF.

This clonotype has a handful of counts. The chain joins TRBV12-3 or TRBV12-4 to TRBJ1-2; D gene unclear. The germline V and J ends were trimmed by 3 bases and 5 bases, with 10 bases remaining between them. The CDR3 totals 13 residues. CDR3 DNA sequence: TGTGCCAGCAGTTTTATGGTGGAGTATGGCTACACCTTC. It yields the protein CASSFMVEYGYTF.

V usage is TRBV3-1 and J usage is TRBJ1-5, with unresolved D. The CDR3 runs to 12 residues. Germline CDR1 and CDR2: LGHDT and YNNKEL (reference sequence). Trimming shortened V by 1 base and J by 10 bases, and 8 bases separated the two germline ends. CDR3 coding DNA: TGTGCCAGCAGCCAAGGTTCCCCACCCCAGCATTTT. The encoded protein is CASSQGSPPQHF.

This clonotype has a count of ten or more. The genes are TRBV5-1 and TRBJ2-7; 9 nucleotides agree with TRBD1. Losses at the gene ends were 4 bases for V and 2 bases for J; bases not matched to a gene: 10. The germline V gene encodes CDR1 SGHRS and CDR2 YFSETQ. This CDR3 is 16 amino acids long. The CDR3 DNA is TGCGCCAGCAGCACCACCAGCGGACAGGGGACCTACGAGCAGTACTTC. Protein sequence: CASSTTSGQGTYEQYF.

V is TRBV7-2 and J is TRBJ2-1, with D tentatively TRBD1 (6 bases). This CDR3 is built from 15 residues. Between the trimmed V and J ends, which lost 4 bases and 3 bases, there was a span of 13 bases. The germline V gene has CDR1 SGHTA and CDR2 FQGNSA. The CDR3 reads CASSYYRDRYNEQFF. The CDR3 bases are TGTGCCAGCAGCTACTACAGGGACCGCTACAATGAGCAGTTCTTC.

The J gene is TRBJ2-7, the V gene TRBV24-1; perhaps TRBD2 as D (6 bases). The J call may be in error: the DNA end matches TRBJ2-5 better. The CDR3 spans 17 residues. In germline, CDR1 is KGHDR, CDR2 SFDVKD. CDR3 sequence reads: CATSDGRRTFEQETQYF. In DNA form, the CDR3 reads TGTGCCACCAGTGATGGGAGGAGGACTTTTGAGCAAGAGACCCAGTACTTC.

This chain links TRBV16 with TRBJ1-1; TRBD1 might be the D (5 bases). CDR3 size: 16 residues. Per germline, CDR1 KGHSY and CDR2 FQNENV. Deletions cut 2 bases from V and 1 base from J, with 14 bases between. CDR3 loop: CASSQEWTKKNTEAFF. As DNA, the CDR3 is TGTGCCAGCAGCCAAGAGTGGACAAAAAAGAACACTGAAGCTTTCTTT.

The V and J genes are TRBV25-1 and TRBJ1-2; D is perhaps TRBD1 (6 bases). The CDR3 runs 13 residues. V lost 1 base, J lost 8 bases, and 11 bases lay in between. The germline V gene has CDR1 MGHDK and CDR2 SYGVNS. CDR3 DNA sequence: TGTGCCAGCAGTGAATTTCGGGGGCGGGGCTACACCTTC. It encodes CASSEFRGRGYTF.